The clone carrying this TCR beta chain showed up just a few times. The target antigen is unknown. Germline CDR1 reads DFQATT; CDR2 reads SNEGSKA (reference sequence). There are 15 residues in the CDR3. Trimming cost V 6 bases and J 3 bases, with 20 bases left between them. The data were taken from a study of identical twins. TCRdb itself ran the 5' RACE reads through MiXCR, one entry per CDR3 protein. The table has about 500,000 distinct CDR3 sequences, roughly an eighth seen once. The study, taken as a whole, reports: Among beta out-of-frame sequences, excess sharing between twins appeared weaker.

In addition, the sample was reused for a study of yellow fever vaccine responses in identical twins.

This sequence originates from a woman in her late teens or twenties in good health. Material for sequencing was CD4+ T cells sorted from blood. This chain links TRBV20-1 with TRBJ1-2; no firm D call. The CDR3 DNA reads as TGCAGTGCAGCCTCGATTCTCAGGCAGGACTATGGCTACACCTTC. Translated, it gives CSAASILRQDYGYTF.